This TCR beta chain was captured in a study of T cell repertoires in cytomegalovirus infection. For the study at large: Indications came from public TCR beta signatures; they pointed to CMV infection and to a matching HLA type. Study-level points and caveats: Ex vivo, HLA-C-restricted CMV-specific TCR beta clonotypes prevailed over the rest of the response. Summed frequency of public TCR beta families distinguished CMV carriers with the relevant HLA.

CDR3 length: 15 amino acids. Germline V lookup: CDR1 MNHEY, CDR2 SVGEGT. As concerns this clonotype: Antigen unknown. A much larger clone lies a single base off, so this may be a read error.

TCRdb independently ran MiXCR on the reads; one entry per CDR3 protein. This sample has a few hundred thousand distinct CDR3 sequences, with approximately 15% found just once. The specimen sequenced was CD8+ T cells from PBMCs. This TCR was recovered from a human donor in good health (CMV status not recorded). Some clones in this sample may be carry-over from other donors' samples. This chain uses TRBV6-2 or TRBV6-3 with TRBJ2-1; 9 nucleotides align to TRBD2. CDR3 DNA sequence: TGTGCCAACAGTTATAGCGGGGGCCCCTACAATGAGCAGTTCTTC. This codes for CANSYSGGPYNEQFF.